This TCR beta chain was obtained from a study of blood T cell repertoires in COVID-19. Study-wide background: COVID-19 samples, acute and convalescent, were from the United States, Italy and Spain. T cells, B-cell-depleted T cells, or PBMCs supplied cDNA or gDNA.

In the original processing: Estimates of nucleated cell counts were drawn from the amplification of reference gene primers. The protocol was immunoSEQ multiplex PCR, while the TCRdb copy is restricted to in-frame clones and leaves out a portion. For V, J and clone size, that table is used; D and trimming come from the DNA. This sample has 50,000 to 80,000 clones, with more than 75% found just once. The CDR3 sequence is 13 residues long. Trimming took 1 base from V and 8 from J, leaving 10 bases between them. Germline V gene lookup returns CDR1 SGHNT and CDR2 YYREEE (reference sequence). This TCR was recovered from a human donor in a cohort sampled during active COVID-19. This chain links TRBV5-4 with TRBJ2-1; tentatively, D is TRBD1 (6 bases). Sequencing was performed on peripheral blood. CDR3 nucleotides: TGTGCCAGCAGCTTGACAGGGAGTGATGAGCAGTTCTTC. As protein: CASSLTGSDEQFF.